This TCR beta chain was identified in a study of T cell changes during pregnancy in multiple sclerosis. Germline CDR1 is LNHDA and CDR2 is SQIVND (reference sequence). V lost 10 bases and J lost 7; bases outside the gene matches: 10. This CDR3 contains 13 residues. Some clones are missing from TCRdb's copy, which holds only in-frame ones; the method was immunoSEQ multiplex PCR. The sample has about 59,000 clones; approximately 93% are singletons. This chain joins TRBV19 and TRBJ2-1, with TRBD2 matching 7 bases. The sequencing here drew on CD8+ T cells from peripheral blood mononuclear cells, taken in the third trimester of pregnancy. The receptor comes from a female donor with multiple sclerosis, enrolled in a pregnancy study. The DNA for the CDR3 is TGTGCCACTAATCCTGGGGGGGGTAATGAGCAGTTCTTC. Amino acids: CATNPGGGNEQFF.